The 29 T cell receptor beta chains below come from one sample, sequenced in a study of cytomegalovirus exposure and HLA in healthy donors. The data were produced by immunoSEQ multiplex PCR, yet TCRdb's version contains in-frame clones alone and is incomplete. The sample holds about 98,000 clones, around 85% seen once. The source material was PBMCs. The source of these receptors is a woman aged 25 to 39 in good health and CMV-seronegative.

The gene calls are TRBV21-1 and TRBJ1-1. TRBV21-1 is a pseudogene segment. This CDR3 has 16 residues. CDR3 nucleotides: TGTGCCAGCAGCACATCATATGGTTGGGTGAGGACTGAAGCTTTCTTT. Translation: CASSTSYGWVRTEAFF.

This rearrangement joins TRBV4-1 to TRBJ2-5; TRBD2 matches at 10 bases. V trimming: 3 bases; J trimming: 3 bases; junction bases outside the gene matches: 7. The CDR3 contains 16 residues. The V gene's germline CDR1 is MGHRA and CDR2 YSYEKL. The CDR3 region is CASSQLLAGKKETQYF. The CDR3 region has the DNA TGCGCCAGCAGCCAGTTACTAGCGGGAAAAAAAGAGACCCAGTACTTC.

As to this clone: At one end the junction does not follow the germline gene, possibly because of a read error. The V and J genes are TRBV7-7 and TRBJ2-5; D possibly corresponds to TRBD1 (5 bases). CDR1 and CDR2 from the germline V gene are SSHAT and FNYEAQ (reference sequence). The CDR3 is 14 amino acids. CDR3: CASSWGQGPETQYF. DNA for the CDR3: TGTGCTAGCAGCTGGGGTCAGGGTCCCGAGACCCAGTACTTC.

The chain has TRBV7-8 and TRBJ1-3, with 7 bases fitting TRBD1. The ends lost 6 bases at V and 4 bases at J; junction bases unmatched: 6. This CDR3 comprises 14 residues. The V gene's germline CDR1 is SGHVS and CDR2 FQNEAQ. CDR3 in DNA: TGTGCCAGCAGGTACAGGGGTTCAGGAAACACCATATATTTT. Protein: CASRYRGSGNTIYF.

The J gene is TRBJ2-3, the V gene TRBV7-2; D is unresolved. The V end was cut by 1 base, the J end by 5 bases, with 10 bases between. This CDR3 region has 14 residues. The germline CDR1 and CDR2 sequences are SGHTA and FQGNSA. The CDR3 protein is CASSLDSRRDTQYF. In DNA, the CDR3 is TGTGCCAGCAGCTTAGACTCGCGGAGAGATACGCAGTATTTT. Combining the CDR3 with reference TRBV7-2 and TRBJ2-3 gives the whole variable domain GAGVSQSPSNKVTEKGKDVELRCDPISGHTALYWYRQSLGQGLEFLIYFQGNSAPDKSGLPSDRFSAERTGGSVSTLTIQRTQQEDSAVYLCASSLDSRRDTQYFGPGTRLTVL.

The gene calls are TRBV28 and TRBJ1-6, with D hard to call. Germline V CDR1 and CDR2: MDHEN, SYDVKM. The CDR3 is made up of 15 amino acids. V lost 5 bases and J 0 bases, leaving 8 bases between the germline ends. In nucleotides, the CDR3 is TGTGCCAGCAGTGCCTCCGGCTCCTATAATTCACCCCTCCACTTT. Translating gives CASSASGSYNSPLHF.

The chain carries TRBV7-3 and TRBJ2-1; 10 bases are a match to TRBD2. V lost 5 bases, J lost 9 bases, and 13 bases stayed unmatched. Looked up from germline, CDR1 is SGHTA and CDR2 is FQGTGA. The CDR3 has 16 amino acids. CDR3 sequence (DNA): TGTGCCAGCAGCCCGCGGACTAGCGGTCTTCTTAGTGAGCAGTTCTTC. It is translated as CASSPRTSGLLSEQFF.

CDR3 sequence reads: CASSVGGAANTGELFF. CDR3 DNA: TGTGCCAGCAGCGTGGGAGGGGCCGCGAACACCGGGGAGCTGTTTTTT. J is TRBJ2-2 and V is TRBV9, with 7 bases matching TRBD2. Per the germline V gene, CDR1 is SGDLS and CDR2 is YYNGEE. The CDR3 contains 16 residues. V lost 2 bases to trimming and J lost 0 bases; unmatched junction nucleotides: 4.

The CDR3 nucleotides read TGTGCCAGCAGCTTATATTTCGCAGATACGCAGTATTTT. It codes for CASSLYFADTQYF. The chain is built from TRBV11-2 and TRBJ2-3, with D hard to call. The CDR3 loop spans 13 amino acids. Trimming removed 2 bases at V and 4 bases at J, with 7 bases between. Germline-derived CDR1 and CDR2 are SGHAT and FQNNGV.

The genes are TRBV28 and TRBJ2-1; TRBD1 aligns across 11 bases. The CDR3 extends over 18 amino acids. V gave up 7 bases and J gave up 0 bases; unmatched junction bases: 11. The germline CDR1 and CDR2 sequences are MDHEN and SYDVKM. The CDR3 sequence is CASTSGTGGISSYNEQFF. For the CDR3, the DNA is TGTGCCAGCACCTCTGGGACAGGGGGGATAAGCTCCTACAATGAGCAGTTCTTC.

This clone was seen once. The chain carries TRBV14 and TRBJ2-5, with 7 bases matching TRBD1. Germline V gene lookup returns CDR1 SGHDN and CDR2 FVKESK. J was trimmed by 4 bases and V by 2 bases; bases with no gene match: 7. The length of the CDR3 is 15 residues. This chain's CDR3 is CASSQYNRGTETQYF. CDR3 nucleotides: TGTGCCAGCAGCCAATATAACAGGGGTACAGAGACCCAGTACTTC.

This clone was seen a handful of times. The genes are TRBV7-2 and TRBJ2-3; no clear D gene. The V end lost 5 bases, the J end lost 6 bases, and 12 bases lay between the germline ends. CDR3 length equals 13 residues. CDR1 and CDR2 (germline): SGHTA, FQGNSA. The CDR3 sequence is CASSLAWADTQYF. CDR3 nucleotide sequence: TGTGCCAGCAGCCTTGCATGGGCGGATACGCAGTATTTT.

V and J are TRBV27 and TRBJ1-1; possible D gene TRBD1, 5 bases. Germline assignment: CDR1 MNHEY and CDR2 SMNVEV (reference sequence). The CDR3 covers 17 residues. Trimming took 5 bases from V and 4 from J, leaving 23 bases between them. This chain's CDR3 is CASSPHRMIGAGTEAFF. The CDR3, as DNA: TGTGCCAGCAGTCCCCATCGGATGATAGGGGCCGGCACTGAAGCTTTCTTT.

The chain couples TRBV6-5 to TRBJ1-1; D remains unclear. The CDR3 is 14 residues long. V shed 0 bases and J shed 0 bases, with 5 bases lying between them. The germline V gene encodes CDR1 MNHEY and CDR2 SVGAGI. The CDR3 loop reads CASSYSAVNTEAFF. Here the CDR3 DNA reads TGTGCCAGCAGTTACTCGGCGGTGAACACTGAAGCTTTCTTT.

This clone was observed once. V and J are TRBV7-8 and TRBJ2-2, with 10 bases lining up with TRBD2. CDR1 and CDR2 from the germline V gene are SGHVS and FQNEAQ. V was clipped by 0 bases and J by 3 bases; unmatched bases: 16. The CDR3 runs 21 residues. Here the CDR3 DNA reads TGTGCCAGCAGCTTAGCATCGTGGAGCGGGGGGGCCGGGTTTGACACCGGGGAGCTGTTTTTT. Translating gives CASSLASWSGGAGFDTGELFF.

The chain links TRBV5-1 to TRBJ2-2; 11 bases agree with TRBD1. Germline lookup yields CDR1 SGHRS and CDR2 YFSETQ. The CDR3 runs 18 residues. V was pared by 4 bases and J by 5 bases, with 13 bases of the junction left unmatched. The CDR3 is CASSPNPLGQGATGELFF. In DNA, the CDR3 is TGCGCCAGCAGCCCCAACCCCCTAGGACAGGGGGCTACCGGGGAGCTGTTTTTT.

The genes are TRBV7-9 and TRBJ1-1; 7 positions match TRBD1. CDR3 length equals 13 residues. The J segment lost 10 bases and the V segment lost 5 bases, leaving 10 bases of the junction unmatched. Germline CDR1 and CDR2: SEHNR and FQNEAQ (reference sequence). The CDR3 bases are TGTGCCAGCAGCACCAGGGGGACTTGGGGAGCTTTCTTT. This translates into CASSTRGTWGAFF.

The chain couples TRBV5-1 to TRBJ2-7; D is perhaps TRBD1 (5 bases). The CDR3 is made up of 13 amino acids. Trimming left V 2 bases short and J 7 bases short, with 13 bases between. Germline CDR1 reads SGHRS; CDR2 reads YFSETQ. The CDR3 DNA reads TGCGCCAGCAGCTTAGACAGCTACGGGGAGCAGTACTTC. Translating gives CASSLDSYGEQYF.

V and J are TRBV4-1 and TRBJ2-7; weak D call: TRBD2 (6 bases). Germline CDR1 and CDR2: MGHRA and YSYEKL. CDR3 length equals 17 residues. Trimming removed 0 bases from V and 0 bases from J, with 15 bases in between. The CDR3 DNA sequence: TGCGCCAGCAGCCAAGAAGGCTGGGACGGGAGCTCCTACGAGCAGTACTTC. Its translation is CASSQEGWDGSSYEQYF.

The chain has TRBV7-6 and TRBJ1-4; 8 nucleotides align to TRBD1. V gave up 5 bases and J gave up 6 bases; unmatched junction bases: 8. Germline-derived CDR1 and CDR2 are SGHVS and FNYEAQ. CDR3 length: 15 residues. The CDR3 DNA follows: TGTGCCAGCAGCGCTCCGGGACAGGTTCATGAAAAACTGTTTTTT. This encodes CASSAPGQVHEKLFF.

With respect to this clone: Compared with germline, one end of the junction differs, possibly owing to a read error. This chain connects TRBV19 to TRBJ2-3; a weak D match, TRBD2 (6 bases). CDR1 LNHDA and CDR2 SQIVND come from the germline V gene (reference sequence). The CDR3 totals 13 residues. CDR3: CASRIAGTDTQYF. The CDR3 region has the DNA TGTGCCAGTAGAATAGCGGGCACAGATACGCAGTATTTT.

The rearrangement uses TRBV18 and TRBJ1-2, with unresolved D. V lost 2 bases and J lost 8, with 15 bases in between. The CDR3 has 14 residues. CDR1 is KGHSH and CDR2 is LQKENI in the germline V gene. The CDR3 DNA follows: TGTGCCAGCTCACCAGACGGAGCTACTTGGGGCTACACCTTC. Its translation: CASSPDGATWGYTF.

This clone turned up a few times. V gene TRBV4-2 combines with J gene TRBJ2-7; TRBD2 agrees at 10 bases. This CDR3 has 14 residues. Trimming at V came to 8 bases and at J to 2 bases, leaving 6 bases not matched to a gene. From germline, CDR1 is LGHNA and CDR2 YNFKEQ. CDR3 region: CASGWTSGTYEQYF. CDR3 in DNA: TGTGCCAGCGGTTGGACTAGCGGAACCTACGAGCAGTACTTC.

J is TRBJ1-2 and V is TRBV19; no clear D gene. Germline CDR1 is LNHDA and CDR2 is SQIVND (reference sequence). CDR3 length: 11 amino acids. The V end was cut by 5 bases, the J end by 6 bases, with 7 bases between. The CDR3 loop reads CASSHGNGYTF. The CDR3 nucleotides are TGTGCCAGTAGTCACGGGAATGGCTACACCTTC.

V gene TRBV27 combines with J gene TRBJ2-2, with D perhaps matching TRBD2 (5 bases). V lost 2 bases to trimming and J lost 2 bases, with 15 bases between them. The CDR3 totals 17 residues. CDR1 is MNHEY and CDR2 is SMNVEV in the germline V gene (reference sequence). The CDR3 spells CASSLKRENVNTGELFF. CDR3 nucleotides: TGTGCCAGCAGTTTAAAACGGGAAAATGTCAACACCGGGGAGCTGTTTTTT.

The sample holds one count of this clone. The chain uses TRBV9 and TRBJ2-3; D is possibly TRBD2 (7 bases). The CDR3 sequence is 16 residues long. V was trimmed by 3 bases and J by 2 bases, leaving 16 bases between them. Per the germline V gene, CDR1 is SGDLS and CDR2 is YYNGEE. CDR3 protein: CASSALGGVLTDTQYF. The CDR3 bases are TGTGCCAGCAGCGCCTTAGGGGGGGTACTCACAGATACGCAGTATTTT.

The chain combines TRBV15 with TRBJ2-1; the match to TRBD2 covers 7 bases. The CDR3 is made up of 16 amino acids. The ends lost 3 bases at V and 4 bases at J; junction bases unmatched: 9. Germline V CDR1 and CDR2: LNHNV, YYDKDF (reference sequence). This CDR3 reads CATSRAVGTTYNEQFF. DNA for the CDR3: TGTGCCACCAGCAGGGCGGTGGGGACTACTTACAATGAGCAGTTCTTC.

The chain carries TRBV29-1 and TRBJ2-1, with a weak D call TRBD2 (5 bases). The V gene lost 8 bases and the J gene lost 7 bases, with 15 bases spanning the gap. Germline values: CDR1 SQVTM, CDR2 ANQGSEA. The CDR3 runs 12 residues. The CDR3 nucleotides read TGCAGCCCCCGAGAAGGGAGTAATGAGCAGTTCTTC. Translation: CSPREGSNEQFF.

The rearrangement joins TRBV6-6 to TRBJ2-3, with D possibly being TRBD2 (7 bases). Trimming pared 8 bases from V and 5 bases from J, leaving 14 bases between. The length of the CDR3 is 13 residues. Germline V gene sequence: CDR1 MNHNY, CDR2 SVGAGI (reference sequence). CDR3 region: CASGGGLGDTQYF. The CDR3 coding sequence is TGTGCCAGCGGGGGGGGGCTGGGAGATACGCAGTATTTT.